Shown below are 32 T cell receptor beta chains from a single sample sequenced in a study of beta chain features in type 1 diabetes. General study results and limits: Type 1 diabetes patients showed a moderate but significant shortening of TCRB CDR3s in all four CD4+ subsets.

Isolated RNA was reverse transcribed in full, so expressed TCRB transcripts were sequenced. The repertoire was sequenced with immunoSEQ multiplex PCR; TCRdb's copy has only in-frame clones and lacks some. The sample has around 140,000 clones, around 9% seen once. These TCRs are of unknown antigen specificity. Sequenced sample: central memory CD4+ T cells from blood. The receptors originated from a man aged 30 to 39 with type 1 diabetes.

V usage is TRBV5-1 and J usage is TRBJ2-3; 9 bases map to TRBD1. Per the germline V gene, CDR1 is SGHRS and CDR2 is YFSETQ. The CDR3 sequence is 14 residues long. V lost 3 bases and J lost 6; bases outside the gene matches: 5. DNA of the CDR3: TGCGCCAGCAGCTCACCAGACAGGGGGGATACGCAGTATTTT. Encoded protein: CASSSPDRGDTQYF.

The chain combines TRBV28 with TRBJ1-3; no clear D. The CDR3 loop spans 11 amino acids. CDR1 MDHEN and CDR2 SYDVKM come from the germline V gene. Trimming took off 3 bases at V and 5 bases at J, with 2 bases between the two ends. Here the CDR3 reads CASSFRNTIYF. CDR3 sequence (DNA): TGTGCCAGCAGTTTTAGAAACACCATATATTTT.

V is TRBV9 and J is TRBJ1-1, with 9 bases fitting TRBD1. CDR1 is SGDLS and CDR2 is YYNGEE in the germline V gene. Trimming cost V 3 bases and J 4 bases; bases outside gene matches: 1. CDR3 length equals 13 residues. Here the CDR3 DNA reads TGTGCCAGCAGCGCGGACAGGGGCACTGAAGCTTTCTTT. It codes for CASSADRGTEAFF.

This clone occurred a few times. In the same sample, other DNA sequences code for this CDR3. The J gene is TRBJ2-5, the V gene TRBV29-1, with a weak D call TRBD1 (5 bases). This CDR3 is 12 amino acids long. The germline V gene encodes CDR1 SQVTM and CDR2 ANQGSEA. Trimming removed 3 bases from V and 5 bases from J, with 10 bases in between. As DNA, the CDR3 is TGCAGCGTTGACAGGGTGGGTGAGACCCAGTACTTC. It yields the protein CSVDRVGETQYF.

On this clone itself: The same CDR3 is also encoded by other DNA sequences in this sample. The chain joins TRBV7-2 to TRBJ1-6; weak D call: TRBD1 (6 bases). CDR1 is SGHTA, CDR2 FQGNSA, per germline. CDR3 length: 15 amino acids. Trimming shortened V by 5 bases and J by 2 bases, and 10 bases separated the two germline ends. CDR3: CASSPQGTYNSPLHF. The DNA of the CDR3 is TGTGCCAGCAGCCCCCAGGGGACCTATAATTCACCCCTCCACTTT.

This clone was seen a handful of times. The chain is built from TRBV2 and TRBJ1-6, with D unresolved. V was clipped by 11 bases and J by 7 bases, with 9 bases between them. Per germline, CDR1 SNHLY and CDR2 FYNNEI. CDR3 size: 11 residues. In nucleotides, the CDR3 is TGTGCCTGCACCCAGAATTCACCCCTCCACTTT. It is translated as CACTQNSPLHF.

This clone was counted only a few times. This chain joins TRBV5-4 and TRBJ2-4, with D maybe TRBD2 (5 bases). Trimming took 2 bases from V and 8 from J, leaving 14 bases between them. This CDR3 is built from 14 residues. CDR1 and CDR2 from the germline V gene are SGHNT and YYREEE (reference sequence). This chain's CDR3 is CASSFRPQEDIQYF. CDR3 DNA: TGTGCCAGCAGCTTCCGACCCCAGGAGGACATTCAGTACTTC. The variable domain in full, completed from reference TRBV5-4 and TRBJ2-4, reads ETGVTQSPTHLIKTRGQQVTLRCSSQSGHNTVSWYQQALGQGPQFIFQYYREEENGRGNFPPRFSGLQFPNYSSELNVNALELDDSALYLCASSFRPQEDIQYFGAGTRLSVL.

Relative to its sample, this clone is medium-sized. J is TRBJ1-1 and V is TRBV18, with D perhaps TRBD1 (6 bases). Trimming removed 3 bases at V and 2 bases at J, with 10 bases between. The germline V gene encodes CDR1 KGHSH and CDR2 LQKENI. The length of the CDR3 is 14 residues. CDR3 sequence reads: CASSPGQTNTEAFF. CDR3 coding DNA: TGTGCCAGCTCACCCGGACAGACCAACACTGAAGCTTTCTTT.

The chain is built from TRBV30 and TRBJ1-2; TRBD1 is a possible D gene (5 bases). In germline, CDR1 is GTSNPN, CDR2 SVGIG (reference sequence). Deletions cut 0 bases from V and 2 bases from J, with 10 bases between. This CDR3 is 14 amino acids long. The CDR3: CAWSVPPGNYGYTF. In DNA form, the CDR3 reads TGTGCCTGGAGTGTACCCCCAGGGAACTATGGCTACACCTTC. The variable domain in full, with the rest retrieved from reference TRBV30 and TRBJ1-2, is SQTIHQWPATLVQPVGSPLSLECTVEGTSNPNLYWYRQAAGRGLQLLFYSVGIGQISSEVPQNLSASRPQDRQFILSSKKLLLSDSGFYLCAWSVPPGNYGYTFGSGTRLTVV.

The DNA for the CDR3 is TGTGCCAGCAGCTTTTCACAGGGAACCTACACCTTC. Translation: CASSFSQGTYTF. The V and J genes are TRBV9 and TRBJ1-2; weak D call: TRBD1 (6 bases). V lost 4 bases to trimming and J lost 10 bases, with 14 bases between them. Germline CDR1 and CDR2: SGDLS and YYNGEE. The CDR3 consists of 12 residues.

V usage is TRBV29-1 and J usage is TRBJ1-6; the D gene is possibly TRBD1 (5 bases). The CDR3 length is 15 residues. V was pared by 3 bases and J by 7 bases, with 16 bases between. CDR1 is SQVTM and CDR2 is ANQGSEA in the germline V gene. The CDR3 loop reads CSVDAAGGANSPLHF. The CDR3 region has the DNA TGCAGCGTTGATGCGGCCGGGGGAGCAAATTCACCCCTCCACTTT.

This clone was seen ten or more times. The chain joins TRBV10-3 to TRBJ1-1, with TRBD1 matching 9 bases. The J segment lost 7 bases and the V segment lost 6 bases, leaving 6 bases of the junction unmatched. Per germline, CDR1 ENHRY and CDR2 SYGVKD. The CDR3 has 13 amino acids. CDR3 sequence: CAISQGQGDEAFF. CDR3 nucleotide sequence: TGTGCCATCAGCCAGGGACAGGGAGATGAAGCTTTCTTT.

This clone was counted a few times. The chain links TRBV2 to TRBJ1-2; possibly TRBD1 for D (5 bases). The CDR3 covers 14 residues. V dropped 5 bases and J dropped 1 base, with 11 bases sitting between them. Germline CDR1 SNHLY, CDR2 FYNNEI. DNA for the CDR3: TGTGCCAGCAGTAGAGACAGCTTTAACTATGGCTACACCTTC. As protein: CASSRDSFNYGYTF. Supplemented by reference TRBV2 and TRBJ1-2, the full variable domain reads EPEVTQTPSHQVTQMGQEVILRCVPISNHLYFYWYRQILGQKVEFLVSFYNNEISEKSEIFDDQFSVERPDGSNFTLKIRSTKLEDSAMYFCASSRDSFNYGYTFGSGTRLTVV.

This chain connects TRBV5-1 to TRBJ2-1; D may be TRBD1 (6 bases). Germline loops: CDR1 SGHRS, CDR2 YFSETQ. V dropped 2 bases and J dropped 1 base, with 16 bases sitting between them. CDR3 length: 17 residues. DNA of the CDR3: TGCGCCAGCAGCTTTGGACAGCTCCCATTATCCTACAATGAGCAGTTCTTC. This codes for CASSFGQLPLSYNEQFF.

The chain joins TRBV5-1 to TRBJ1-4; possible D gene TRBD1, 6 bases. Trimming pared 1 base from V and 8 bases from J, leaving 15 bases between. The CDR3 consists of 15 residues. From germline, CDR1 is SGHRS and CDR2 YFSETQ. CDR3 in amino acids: CASSLSGQTVEKLFF. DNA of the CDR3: TGCGCCAGCAGCTTGTCGGGACAAACCGTCGAAAAACTGTTTTTT.

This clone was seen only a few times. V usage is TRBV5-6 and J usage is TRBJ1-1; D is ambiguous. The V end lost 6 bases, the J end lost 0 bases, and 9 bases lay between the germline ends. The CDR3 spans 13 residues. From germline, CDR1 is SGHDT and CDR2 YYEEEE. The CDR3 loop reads CASTYRVNTEAFF. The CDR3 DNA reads TGTGCCAGCACCTACCGCGTGAACACTGAAGCTTTCTTT. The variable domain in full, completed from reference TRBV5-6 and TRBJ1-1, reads DAGVTQSPTHLIKTRGQQVTLRCSPKSGHDTVSWYQQALGQGPQFIFQYYEEEERQRGNFPDRFSGHQFPNYSSELNVNALLLGDSALYLCASTYRVNTEAFFGQGTRLTVV.

For the CDR3, the DNA is TGTGCCAGCTCCCTCGGGACAGCTTCAGATACGCAGTATTTT. As protein: CASSLGTASDTQYF. The J gene is TRBJ2-3, the V gene TRBV18; 7 bases are shared with TRBD1. J was trimmed by 4 bases and V by 6 bases; bases with no gene match: 7. Germline values: CDR1 KGHSH, CDR2 LQKENI. The CDR3 has 14 amino acids. Full variable domain (rest looked up from reference TRBV18 and TRBJ2-3): NAGVMQNPRHLVRRRGQEARLRCSPMKGHSHVYWYRQLPEEGLKFMVYLQKENIIDESGMPKERFSAEFPKEGPSILRIQQVVRGDSAAYFCASSLGTASDTQYFGPGTRLTVL.

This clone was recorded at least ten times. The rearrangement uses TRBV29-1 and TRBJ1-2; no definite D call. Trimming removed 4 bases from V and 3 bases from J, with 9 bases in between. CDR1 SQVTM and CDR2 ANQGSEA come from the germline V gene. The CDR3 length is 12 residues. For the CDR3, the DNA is TGCAGCGTTGCGCGGCAGCACTATGGCTACACCTTC. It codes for CSVARQHYGYTF.

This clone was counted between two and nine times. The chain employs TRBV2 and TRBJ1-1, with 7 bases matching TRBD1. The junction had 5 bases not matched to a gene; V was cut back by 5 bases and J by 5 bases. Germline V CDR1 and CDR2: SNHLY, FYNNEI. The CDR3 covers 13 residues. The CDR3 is CASSKGARTEAFF. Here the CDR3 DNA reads TGTGCCAGCAGTAAGGGGGCCAGGACTGAAGCTTTCTTT.

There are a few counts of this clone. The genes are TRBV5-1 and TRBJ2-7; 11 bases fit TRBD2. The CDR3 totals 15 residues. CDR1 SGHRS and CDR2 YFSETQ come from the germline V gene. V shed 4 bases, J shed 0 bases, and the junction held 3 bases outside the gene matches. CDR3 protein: CASSVAGGSSYEQYF. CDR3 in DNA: TGCGCCAGCAGCGTAGCGGGGGGGAGCTCCTACGAGCAGTACTTC. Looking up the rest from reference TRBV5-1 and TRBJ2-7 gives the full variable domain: KAGVTQTPRYLIKTRGQQVTLSCSPISGHRSVSWYQQTPGQGLQFLFEYFSETQRNKGNFPGRFSGRQFSNSRSEMNVSTLELGDSALYLCASSVAGGSSYEQYFGPGTRLTVT.

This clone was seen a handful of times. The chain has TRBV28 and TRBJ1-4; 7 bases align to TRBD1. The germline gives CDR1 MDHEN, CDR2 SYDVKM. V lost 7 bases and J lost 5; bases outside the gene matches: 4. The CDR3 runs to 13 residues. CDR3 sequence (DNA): TGTGCCAGCACGGAGACAGGGAATGAAAAACTGTTTTTT. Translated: CASTETGNEKLFF. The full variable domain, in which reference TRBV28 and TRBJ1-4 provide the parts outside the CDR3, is DVKVTQSSRYLVKRTGEKVFLECVQDMDHENMFWYRQDPGLGLRLIYFSYDVKMKEKGDIPEGYSVSREKKERFSLILESASTNQTSMYLCASTETGNEKLFFGSGTQLSVL.

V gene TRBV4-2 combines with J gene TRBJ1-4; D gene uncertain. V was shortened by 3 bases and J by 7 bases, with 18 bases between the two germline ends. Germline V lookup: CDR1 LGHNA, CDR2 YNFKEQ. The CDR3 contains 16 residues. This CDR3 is CASSQEGGGSREKLFF. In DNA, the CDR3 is TGTGCCAGCAGCCAGGAGGGAGGCGGGTCGCGTGAAAAACTGTTTTTT.

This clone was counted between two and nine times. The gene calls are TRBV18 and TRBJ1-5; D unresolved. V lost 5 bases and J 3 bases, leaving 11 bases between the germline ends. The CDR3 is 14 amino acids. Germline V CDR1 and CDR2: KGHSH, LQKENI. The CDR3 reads CASSSGTVNQPQHF. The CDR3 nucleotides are TGTGCCAGCTCATCAGGTACGGTCAATCAGCCCCAGCATTTT.

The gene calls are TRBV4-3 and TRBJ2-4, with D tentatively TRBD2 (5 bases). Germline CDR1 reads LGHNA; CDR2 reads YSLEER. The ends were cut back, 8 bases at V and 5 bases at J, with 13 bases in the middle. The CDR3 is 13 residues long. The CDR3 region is CASRLEGENIQYF. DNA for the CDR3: TGCGCCAGCCGCCTTGAGGGAGAAAACATTCAGTACTTC.

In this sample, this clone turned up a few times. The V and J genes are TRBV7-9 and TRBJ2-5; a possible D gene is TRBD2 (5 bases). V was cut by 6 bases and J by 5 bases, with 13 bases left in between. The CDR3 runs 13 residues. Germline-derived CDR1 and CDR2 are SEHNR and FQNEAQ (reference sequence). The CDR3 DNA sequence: TGTGCCAGCAGGGTCCGAACGGGGGAGACCCAGTACTTC. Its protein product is CASRVRTGETQYF.

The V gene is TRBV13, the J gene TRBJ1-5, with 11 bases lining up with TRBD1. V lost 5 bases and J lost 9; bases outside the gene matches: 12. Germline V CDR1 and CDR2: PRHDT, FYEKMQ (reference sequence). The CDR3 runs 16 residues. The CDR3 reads CASSPRGTGGQWPQHF. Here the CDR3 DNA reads TGTGCCAGCAGCCCCCGCGGGACAGGGGGGCAATGGCCCCAGCATTTT.

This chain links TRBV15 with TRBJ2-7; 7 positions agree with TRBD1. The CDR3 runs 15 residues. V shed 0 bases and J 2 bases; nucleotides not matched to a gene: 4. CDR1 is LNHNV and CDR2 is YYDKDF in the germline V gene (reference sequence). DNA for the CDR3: TGTGCCACCAGCAGAGAAAAGGGACAGACCTACGAGCAGTACTTC. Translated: CATSREKGQTYEQYF. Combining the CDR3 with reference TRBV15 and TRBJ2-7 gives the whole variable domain DAMVIQNPRYQVTQFGKPVTLSCSQTLNHNVMYWYQQKSSQAPKLLFHYYDKDFNNEADTPDNFQSRRPNTSFCFLDIRSPGLGDTAMYLCATSREKGQTYEQYFGPGTRLTVT.

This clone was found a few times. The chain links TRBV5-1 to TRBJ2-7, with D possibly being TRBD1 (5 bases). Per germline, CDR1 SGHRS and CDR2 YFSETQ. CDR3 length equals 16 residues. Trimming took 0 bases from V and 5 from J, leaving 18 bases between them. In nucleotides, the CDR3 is TGCGCCAGCAGCTTGGCCAGCAGGGTAGAGTTGGACGAGCAGTACTTC. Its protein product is CASSLASRVELDEQYF.

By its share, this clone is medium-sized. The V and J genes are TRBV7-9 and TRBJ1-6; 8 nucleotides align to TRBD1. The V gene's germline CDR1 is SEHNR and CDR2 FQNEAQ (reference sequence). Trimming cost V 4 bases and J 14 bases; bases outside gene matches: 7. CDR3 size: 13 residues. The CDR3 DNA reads TGTGCCAGCAGCTCTGGACAGGGACGGACCCTCCACTTT. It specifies CASSSGQGRTLHF.

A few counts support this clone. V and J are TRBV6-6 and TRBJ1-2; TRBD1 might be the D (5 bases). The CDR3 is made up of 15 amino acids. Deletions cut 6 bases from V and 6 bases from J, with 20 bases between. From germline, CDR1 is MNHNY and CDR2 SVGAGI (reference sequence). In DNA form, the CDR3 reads TGTGCCAGCAGCCCAAGCGCAGGGTGGTTCCATGGCTACACCTTC. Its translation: CASSPSAGWFHGYTF.

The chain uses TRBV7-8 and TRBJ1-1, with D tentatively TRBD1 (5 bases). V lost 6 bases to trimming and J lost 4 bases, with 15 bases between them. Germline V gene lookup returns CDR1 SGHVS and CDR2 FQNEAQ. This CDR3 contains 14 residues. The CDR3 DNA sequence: TGTGCCAGCAGTAGAGGAGGGGATAGCACTGAAGCTTTCTTT. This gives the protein CASSRGGDSTEAFF.

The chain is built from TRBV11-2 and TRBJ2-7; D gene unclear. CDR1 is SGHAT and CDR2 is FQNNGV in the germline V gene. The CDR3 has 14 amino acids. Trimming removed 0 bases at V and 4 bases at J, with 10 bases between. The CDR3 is CASSLDLGGYEQYF. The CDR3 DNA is TGTGCCAGCAGCTTAGACCTAGGTGGATACGAGCAGTACTTC.